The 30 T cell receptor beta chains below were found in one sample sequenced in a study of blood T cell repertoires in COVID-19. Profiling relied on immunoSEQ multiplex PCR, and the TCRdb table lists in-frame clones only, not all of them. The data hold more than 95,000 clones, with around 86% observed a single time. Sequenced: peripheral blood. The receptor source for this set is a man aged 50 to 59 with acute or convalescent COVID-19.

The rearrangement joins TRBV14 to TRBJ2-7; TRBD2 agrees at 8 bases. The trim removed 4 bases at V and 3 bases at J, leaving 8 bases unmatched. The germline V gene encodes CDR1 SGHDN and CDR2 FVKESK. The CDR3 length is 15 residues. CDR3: CASSPESGGFYEQYF. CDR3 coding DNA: TGTGCCAGCAGCCCCGAATCGGGGGGGTTCTACGAGCAGTACTTC.

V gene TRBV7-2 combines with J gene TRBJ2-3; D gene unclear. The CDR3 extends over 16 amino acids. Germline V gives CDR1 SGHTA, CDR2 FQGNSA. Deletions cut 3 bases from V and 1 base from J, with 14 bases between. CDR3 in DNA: TGTGCCAGCAGCTTCTTAGCTTTTACCCGCACAGATACGCAGTATTTT. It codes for CASSFLAFTRTDTQYF.

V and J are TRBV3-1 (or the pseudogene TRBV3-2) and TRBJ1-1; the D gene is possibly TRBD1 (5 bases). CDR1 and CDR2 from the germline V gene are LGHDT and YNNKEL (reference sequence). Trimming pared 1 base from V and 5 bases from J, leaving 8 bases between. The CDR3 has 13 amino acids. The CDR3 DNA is TGTGCCAGCAGCCAAGGGGGGAGGACTGAAGCTTTCTTT. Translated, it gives CASSQGGRTEAFF.

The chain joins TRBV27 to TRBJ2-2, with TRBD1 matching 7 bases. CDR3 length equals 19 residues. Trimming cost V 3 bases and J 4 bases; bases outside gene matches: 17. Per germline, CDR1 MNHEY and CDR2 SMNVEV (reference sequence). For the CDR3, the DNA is TGTGCCAGCAGTTTTACGGGGCCAGGGGGAACTGTCGGCACCGGGGAGCTGTTTTTT. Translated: CASSFTGPGGTVGTGELFF.

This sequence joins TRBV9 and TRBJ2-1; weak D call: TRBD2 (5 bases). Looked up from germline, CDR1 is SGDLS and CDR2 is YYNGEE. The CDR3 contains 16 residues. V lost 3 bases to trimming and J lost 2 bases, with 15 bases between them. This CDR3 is CASSAPSSSAYNEQFF. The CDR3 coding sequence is TGTGCCAGCAGCGCCCCTAGCTCGAGCGCCTACAATGAGCAGTTCTTC.

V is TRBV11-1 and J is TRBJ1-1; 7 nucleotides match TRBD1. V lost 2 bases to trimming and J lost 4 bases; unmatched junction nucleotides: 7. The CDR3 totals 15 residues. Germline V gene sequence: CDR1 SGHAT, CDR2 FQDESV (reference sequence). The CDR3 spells CASSLSTGVSTEAFF. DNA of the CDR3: TGTGCCAGCAGCTTAAGTACAGGGGTGAGCACTGAAGCTTTCTTT. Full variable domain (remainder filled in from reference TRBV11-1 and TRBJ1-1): EAEVAQSPRYKITEKSQAVAFWCDPISGHATLYWYRQILGQGPELLVQFQDESVVDDSQLPKDRFSAERLKGVDSTLKIQPAELGDSAMYLCASSLSTGVSTEAFFGQGTRLTVV.

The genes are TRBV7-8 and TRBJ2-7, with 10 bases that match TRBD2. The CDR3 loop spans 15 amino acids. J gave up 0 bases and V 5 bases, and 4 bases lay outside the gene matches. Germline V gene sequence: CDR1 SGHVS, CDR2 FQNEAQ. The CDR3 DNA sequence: TGTGCCAGCAGCCCCGCTAGCGGGGGCTCCTACGAGCAGTACTTC. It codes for CASSPASGGSYEQYF.

This CDR3 reads CASSPGAGRTPSTDTQYF. CDR3 DNA: TGTGCCAGCAGCCCTGGGGCCGGGAGGACACCTAGCACAGATACGCAGTATTTT. The chain links TRBV7-2 to TRBJ2-3, with 7 bases aligning to TRBD2. CDR3 length equals 18 residues. From germline, CDR1 is SGHTA and CDR2 FQGNSA. J was trimmed by 0 bases and V by 5 bases; bases with no gene match: 14.

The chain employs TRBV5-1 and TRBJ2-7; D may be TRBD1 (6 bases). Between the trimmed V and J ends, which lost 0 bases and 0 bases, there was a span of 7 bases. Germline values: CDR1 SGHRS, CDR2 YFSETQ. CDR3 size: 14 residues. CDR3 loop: CASSLEGGSYEQYF. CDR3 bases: TGCGCCAGCAGCTTGGAAGGGGGCTCCTACGAGCAGTACTTC.

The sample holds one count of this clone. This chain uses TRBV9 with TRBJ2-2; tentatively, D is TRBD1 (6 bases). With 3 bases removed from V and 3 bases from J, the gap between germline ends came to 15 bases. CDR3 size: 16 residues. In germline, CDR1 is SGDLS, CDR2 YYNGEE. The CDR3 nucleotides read TGTGCCAGCAGCGGACCCGGGACAAGAGACACCGGGGAGCTGTTTTTT. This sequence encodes CASSGPGTRDTGELFF. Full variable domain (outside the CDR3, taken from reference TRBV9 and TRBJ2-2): DSGVTQTPKHLITATGQRVTLRCSPRSGDLSVYWYQQSLDQGLQFLIQYYNGEERAKGNILERFSAQQFPDLHSELNLSSLELGDSALYFCASSGPGTRDTGELFFGEGSRLTVL.

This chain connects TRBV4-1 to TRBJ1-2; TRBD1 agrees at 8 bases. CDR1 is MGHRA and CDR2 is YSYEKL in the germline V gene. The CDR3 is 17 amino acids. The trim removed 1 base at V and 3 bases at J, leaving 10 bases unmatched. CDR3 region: CASSQGGASGGYYGYTF. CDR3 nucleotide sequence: TGCGCCAGCAGCCAAGGCGGGGCGTCAGGGGGCTACTATGGCTACACCTTC.

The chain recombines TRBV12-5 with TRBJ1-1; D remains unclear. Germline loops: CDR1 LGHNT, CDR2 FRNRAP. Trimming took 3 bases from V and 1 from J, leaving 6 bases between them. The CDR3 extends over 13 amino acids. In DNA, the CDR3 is TGTGCTAGTGGTTTAAAGAGGAACACTGAAGCTTTCTTT. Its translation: CASGLKRNTEAFF.

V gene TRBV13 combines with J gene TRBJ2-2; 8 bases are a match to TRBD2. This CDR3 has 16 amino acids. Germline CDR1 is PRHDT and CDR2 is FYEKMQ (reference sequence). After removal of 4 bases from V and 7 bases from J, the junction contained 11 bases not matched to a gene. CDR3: CASSSRGAGALGELFF. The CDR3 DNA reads TGTGCCAGCAGCTCCCGGGGAGCGGGAGCTCTCGGGGAGCTGTTTTTT.

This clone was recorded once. The CDR3 DNA reads as TGCGCCAGCAATCGGGGGGGGCCGGATAATGAGCAGTTCTTC. Translation: CASNRGGPDNEQFF. The chain couples TRBV5-1 to TRBJ2-1, with 8 bases that match TRBD2. In germline, CDR1 is SGHRS, CDR2 YFSETQ. The length of the CDR3 is 14 residues. V shed 6 bases, J shed 7 bases, and the junction held 9 bases outside the gene matches.

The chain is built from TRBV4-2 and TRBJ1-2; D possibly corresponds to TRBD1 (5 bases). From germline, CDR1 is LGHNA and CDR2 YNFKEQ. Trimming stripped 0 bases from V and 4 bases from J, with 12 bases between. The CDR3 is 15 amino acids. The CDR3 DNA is TGTGCCAGCAGCCAAGATGCTGGGGGGGGCTATGGCTACACCTTC. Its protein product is CASSQDAGGGYGYTF.

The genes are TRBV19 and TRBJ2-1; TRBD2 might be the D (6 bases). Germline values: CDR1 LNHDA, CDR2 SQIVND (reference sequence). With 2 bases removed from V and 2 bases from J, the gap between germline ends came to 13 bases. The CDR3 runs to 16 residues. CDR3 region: CASSILLAETYNEQFF. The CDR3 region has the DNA TGTGCCAGTAGTATATTACTAGCTGAAACCTACAATGAGCAGTTCTTC.

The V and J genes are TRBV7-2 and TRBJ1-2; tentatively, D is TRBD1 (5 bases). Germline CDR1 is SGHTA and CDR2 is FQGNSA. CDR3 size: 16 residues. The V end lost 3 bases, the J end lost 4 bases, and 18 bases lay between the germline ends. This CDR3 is CASSFTPTTAPYGYTF. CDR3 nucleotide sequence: TGTGCCAGCAGCTTTACCCCAACGACAGCGCCCTATGGCTACACCTTC.

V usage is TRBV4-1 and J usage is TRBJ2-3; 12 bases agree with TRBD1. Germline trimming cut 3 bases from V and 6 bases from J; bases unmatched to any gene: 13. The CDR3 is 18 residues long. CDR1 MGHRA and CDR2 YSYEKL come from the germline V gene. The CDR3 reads CASSQTGTGGGRLDTQYF. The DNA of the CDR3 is TGCGCCAGCAGCCAGACCGGGACAGGGGGCGGGCGACTGGATACGCAGTATTTT.

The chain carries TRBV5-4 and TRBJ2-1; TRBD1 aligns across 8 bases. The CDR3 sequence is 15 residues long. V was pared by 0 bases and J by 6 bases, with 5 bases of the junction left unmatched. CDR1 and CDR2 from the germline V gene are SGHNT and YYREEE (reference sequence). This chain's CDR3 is CASSLGRGPVNEQFF. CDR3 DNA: TGTGCCAGCAGCTTGGGCAGGGGGCCCGTCAATGAGCAGTTCTTC. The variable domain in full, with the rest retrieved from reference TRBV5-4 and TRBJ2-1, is ETGVTQSPTHLIKTRGQQVTLRCSSQSGHNTVSWYQQALGQGPQFIFQYYREEENGRGNFPPRFSGLQFPNYSSELNVNALELDDSALYLCASSLGRGPVNEQFFGPGTRLTVL.

CDR3 DNA sequence: TGTGCCATCAGCCCAATCGGACAGGGCTATGGCTACACCTTC. It encodes CAISPIGQGYGYTF. The chain uses TRBV10-3 and TRBJ1-2; 8 bases are shared with TRBD1. The CDR3 sequence is 14 residues long. Germline assignment: CDR1 ENHRY and CDR2 SYGVKD. Unmatched junction bases numbered 7, after V lost 6 bases and J lost 4 bases.

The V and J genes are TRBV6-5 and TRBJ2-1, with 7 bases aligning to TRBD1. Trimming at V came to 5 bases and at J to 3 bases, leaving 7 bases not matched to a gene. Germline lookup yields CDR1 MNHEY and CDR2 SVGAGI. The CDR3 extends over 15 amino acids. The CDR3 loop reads CASSLDREFYNEQFF. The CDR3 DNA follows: TGTGCCAGCAGTCTCGACAGGGAGTTCTACAATGAGCAGTTCTTC.

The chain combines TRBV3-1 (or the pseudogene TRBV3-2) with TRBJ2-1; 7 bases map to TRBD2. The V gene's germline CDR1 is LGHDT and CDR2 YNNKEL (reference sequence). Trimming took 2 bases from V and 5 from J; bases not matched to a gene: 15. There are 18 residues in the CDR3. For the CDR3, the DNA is TGTGCCAGCAGCCAACGAACGGTCGGACTAGGACCAAACAATGAGCAGTTCTTC. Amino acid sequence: CASSQRTVGLGPNNEQFF.

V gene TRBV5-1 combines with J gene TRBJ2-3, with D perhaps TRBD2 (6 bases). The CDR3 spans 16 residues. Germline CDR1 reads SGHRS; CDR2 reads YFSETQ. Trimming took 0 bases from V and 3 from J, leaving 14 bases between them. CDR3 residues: CASSLAHVGGTDTQYF. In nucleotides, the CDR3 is TGCGCCAGCAGCTTGGCCCACGTCGGGGGTACAGATACGCAGTATTTT.

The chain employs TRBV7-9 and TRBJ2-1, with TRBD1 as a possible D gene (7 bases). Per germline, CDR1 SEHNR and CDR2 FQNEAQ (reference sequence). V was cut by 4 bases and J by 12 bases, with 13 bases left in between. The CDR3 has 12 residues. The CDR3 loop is CASSSGQGGQFF. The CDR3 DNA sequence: TGTGCCAGCAGCTCCGGTCAGGGGGGGCAGTTCTTC.

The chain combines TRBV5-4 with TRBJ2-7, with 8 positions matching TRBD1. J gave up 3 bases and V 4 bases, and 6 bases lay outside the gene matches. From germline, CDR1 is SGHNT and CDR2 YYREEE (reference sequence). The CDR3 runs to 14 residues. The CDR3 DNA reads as TGTGCCAGCAGCGTAGACAGGGGTATCTACGAGCAGTACTTC. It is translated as CASSVDRGIYEQYF.

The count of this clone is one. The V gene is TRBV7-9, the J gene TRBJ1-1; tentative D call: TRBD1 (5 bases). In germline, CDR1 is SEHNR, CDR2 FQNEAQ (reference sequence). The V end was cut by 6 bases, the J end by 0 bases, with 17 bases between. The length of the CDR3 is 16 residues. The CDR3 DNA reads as TGTGCCAGCAGGGAGAAGGAGGGGCTCATGAACACTGAAGCTTTCTTT. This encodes CASREKEGLMNTEAFF.

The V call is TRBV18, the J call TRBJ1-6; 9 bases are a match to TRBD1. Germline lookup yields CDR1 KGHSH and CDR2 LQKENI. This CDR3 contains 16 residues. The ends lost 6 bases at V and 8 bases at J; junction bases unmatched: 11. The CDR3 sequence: CASSAGQGPSYSPLHF. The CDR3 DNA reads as TGTGCCAGCTCCGCGGGACAGGGACCAAGCTATTCACCCCTCCACTTT.

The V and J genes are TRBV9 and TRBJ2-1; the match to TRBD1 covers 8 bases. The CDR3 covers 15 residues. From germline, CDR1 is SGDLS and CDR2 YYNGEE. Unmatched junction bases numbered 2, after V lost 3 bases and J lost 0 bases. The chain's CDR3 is CASSATGGSYNEQFF. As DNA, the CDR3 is TGTGCCAGCAGCGCAACAGGGGGCTCCTACAATGAGCAGTTCTTC.

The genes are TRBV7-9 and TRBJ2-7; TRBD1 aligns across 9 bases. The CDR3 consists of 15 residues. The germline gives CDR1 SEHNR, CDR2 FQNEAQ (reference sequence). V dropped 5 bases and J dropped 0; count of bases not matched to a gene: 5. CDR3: CASSLTTGGSYEQYF. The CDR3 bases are TGTGCCAGCAGCCTGACGACAGGGGGCTCCTACGAGCAGTACTTC.

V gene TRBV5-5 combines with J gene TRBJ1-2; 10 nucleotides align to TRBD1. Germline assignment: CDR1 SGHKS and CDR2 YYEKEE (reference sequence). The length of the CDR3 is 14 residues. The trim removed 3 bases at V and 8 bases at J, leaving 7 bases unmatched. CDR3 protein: CASSSRQGAEGYTF. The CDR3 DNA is TGTGCCAGCAGCTCGCGACAGGGGGCGGAGGGCTACACCTTC.